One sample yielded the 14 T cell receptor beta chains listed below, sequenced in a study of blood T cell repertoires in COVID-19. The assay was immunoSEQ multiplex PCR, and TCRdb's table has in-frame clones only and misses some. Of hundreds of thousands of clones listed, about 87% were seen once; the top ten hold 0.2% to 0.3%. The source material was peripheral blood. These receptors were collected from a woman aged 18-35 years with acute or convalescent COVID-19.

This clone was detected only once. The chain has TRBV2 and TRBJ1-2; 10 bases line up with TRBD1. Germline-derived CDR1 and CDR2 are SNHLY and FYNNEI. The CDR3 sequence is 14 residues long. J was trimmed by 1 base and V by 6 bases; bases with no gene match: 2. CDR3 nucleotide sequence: TGTGCCAGCAGGCGGGACAGGGGTAACTATGGCTACACCTTC. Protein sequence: CASRRDRGNYGYTF.

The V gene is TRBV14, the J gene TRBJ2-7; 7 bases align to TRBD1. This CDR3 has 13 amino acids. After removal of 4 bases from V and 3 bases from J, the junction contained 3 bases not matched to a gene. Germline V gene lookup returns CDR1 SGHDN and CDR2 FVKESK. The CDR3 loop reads CASSLGDSYEQYF. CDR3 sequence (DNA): TGTGCCAGCAGCCTTGGGGACAGCTACGAGCAGTACTTC.

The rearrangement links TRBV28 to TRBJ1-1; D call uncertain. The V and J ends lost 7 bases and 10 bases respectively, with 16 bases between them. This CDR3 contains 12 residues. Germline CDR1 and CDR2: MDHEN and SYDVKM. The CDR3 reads CASNRREIVAFF. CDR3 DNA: TGTGCCAGCAACCGCCGGGAAATCGTAGCTTTCTTT. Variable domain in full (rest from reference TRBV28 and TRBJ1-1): DVKVTQSSRYLVKRTGEKVFLECVQDMDHENMFWYRQDPGLGLRLIYFSYDVKMKEKGDIPEGYSVSREKKERFSLILESASTNQTSMYLCASNRREIVAFFGQGTRLTVV.

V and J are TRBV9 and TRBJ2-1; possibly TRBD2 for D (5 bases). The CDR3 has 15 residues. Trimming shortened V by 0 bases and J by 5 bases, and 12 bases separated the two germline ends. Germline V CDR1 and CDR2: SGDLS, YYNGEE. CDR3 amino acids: CASSVVVGLNNEQFF. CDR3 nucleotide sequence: TGTGCCAGCAGCGTAGTAGTCGGACTTAACAATGAGCAGTTCTTC.

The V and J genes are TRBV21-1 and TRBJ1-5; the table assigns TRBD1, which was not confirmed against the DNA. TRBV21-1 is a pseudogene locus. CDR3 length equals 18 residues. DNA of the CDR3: TGTGCCAGCAGCAAAATGGGGACAGTACCTTATAGCAATCAGCCCCAGCATTTT. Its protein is CASSKMGTVPYSNQPQHF.

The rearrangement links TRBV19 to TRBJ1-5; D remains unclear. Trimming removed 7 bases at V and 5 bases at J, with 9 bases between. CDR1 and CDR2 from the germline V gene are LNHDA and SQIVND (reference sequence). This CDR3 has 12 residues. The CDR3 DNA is TGTGCCAGTAACGGGAATCATCAGCCCCAGCATTTT. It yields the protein CASNGNHQPQHF.

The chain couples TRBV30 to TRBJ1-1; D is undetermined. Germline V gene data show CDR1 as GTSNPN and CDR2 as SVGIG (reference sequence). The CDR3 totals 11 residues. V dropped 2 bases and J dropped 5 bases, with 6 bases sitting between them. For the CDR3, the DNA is TGTGCCTGGAGTCAAGCAACTGAAGCTTTCTTT. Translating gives CAWSQATEAFF.

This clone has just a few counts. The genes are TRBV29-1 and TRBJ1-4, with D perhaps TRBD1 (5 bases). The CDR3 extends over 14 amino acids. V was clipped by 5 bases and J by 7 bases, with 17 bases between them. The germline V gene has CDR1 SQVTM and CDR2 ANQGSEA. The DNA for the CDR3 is TGCAGCGTTCTTTCCGGGACTATCGGTGAAAAACTGTTTTTT. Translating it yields CSVLSGTIGEKLFF.

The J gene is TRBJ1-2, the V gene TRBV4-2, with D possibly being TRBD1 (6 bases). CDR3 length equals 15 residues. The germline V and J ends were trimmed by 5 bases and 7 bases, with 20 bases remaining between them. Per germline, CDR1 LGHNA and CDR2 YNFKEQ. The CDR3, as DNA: TGTGCCAGCAGCTCGGGGGGGACATCCCTCTTTGGCTACACCTTC. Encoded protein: CASSSGGTSLFGYTF.

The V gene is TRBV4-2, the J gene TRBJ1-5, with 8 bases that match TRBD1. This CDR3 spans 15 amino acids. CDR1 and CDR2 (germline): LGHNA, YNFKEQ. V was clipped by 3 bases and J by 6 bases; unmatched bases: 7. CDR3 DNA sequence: TGTGCCAGCAGCCACCCCGGACAGGGAGGTCAGCCCCAGCATTTT. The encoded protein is CASSHPGQGGQPQHF.

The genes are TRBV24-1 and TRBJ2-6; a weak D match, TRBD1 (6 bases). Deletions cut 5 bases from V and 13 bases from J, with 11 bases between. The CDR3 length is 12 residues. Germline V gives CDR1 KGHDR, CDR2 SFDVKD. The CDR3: CATSGRQGVLTF. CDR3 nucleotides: TGTGCCACCAGTGGCAGGCAGGGGGTCCTGACTTTC.

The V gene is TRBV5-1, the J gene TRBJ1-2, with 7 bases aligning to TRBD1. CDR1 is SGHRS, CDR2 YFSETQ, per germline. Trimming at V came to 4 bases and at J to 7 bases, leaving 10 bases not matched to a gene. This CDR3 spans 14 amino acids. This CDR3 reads CASSPQGGSGGYTF. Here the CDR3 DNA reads TGCGCCAGCAGCCCCCAGGGGGGATCGGGTGGCTACACCTTC. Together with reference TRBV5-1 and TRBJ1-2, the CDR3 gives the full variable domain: KAGVTQTPRYLIKTRGQQVTLSCSPISGHRSVSWYQQTPGQGLQFLFEYFSETQRNKGNFPGRFSGRQFSNSRSEMNVSTLELGDSALYLCASSPQGGSGGYTFGSGTRLTVV.

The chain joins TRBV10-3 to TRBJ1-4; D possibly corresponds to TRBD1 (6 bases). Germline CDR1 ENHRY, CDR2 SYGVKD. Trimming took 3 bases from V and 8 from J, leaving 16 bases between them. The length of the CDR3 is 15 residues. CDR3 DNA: TGTGCCATCAGTGAAGGGAGGGGGGACGACGAAAAACTGTTTTTT. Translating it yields CAISEGRGDDEKLFF.

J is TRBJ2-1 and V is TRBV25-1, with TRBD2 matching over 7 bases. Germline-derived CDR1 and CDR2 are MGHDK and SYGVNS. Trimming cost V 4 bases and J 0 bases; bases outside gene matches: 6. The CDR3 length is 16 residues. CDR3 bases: TGTGCCAGCAGTGGGTCTTGGGGGGGCTCCTACAATGAGCAGTTCTTC. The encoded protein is CASSGSWGGSYNEQFF.